This TCR beta chain was sequenced during a study of cytomegalovirus exposure and HLA in healthy donors. Study results and caveats: From TCR beta sequences, most subjects' HLA-A and HLA-B alleles were reportedly predicted accurately.

As for the donors, each was a healthy bone marrow donor. This CDR3 region has 14 residues. Germline V gene data show CDR1 as SGDLS and CDR2 as YYNGEE. V dropped 3 bases and J dropped 5 bases, with 11 bases sitting between them. The primer mix had 60 Vbeta and 13 Jbeta primers. Produced via immunoSEQ multiplex PCR; TCRdb's table is partial and in-frame only. The sample includes roughly 160,000 clones, about 75% of them seen just once. Of note for this clone: No antigen is known for it.

This clonotype was obtained from a man over 45 in good health and CMV-seropositive. The sequenced sample consisted of PBMCs. The rearrangement uses TRBV9 and TRBJ2-2; D is possibly TRBD1 (5 bases). The CDR3 DNA sequence: TGTGCCAGCAGCGAGGGGTATAGGACCGGGGAGCTGTTTTTT. Protein product: CASSEGYRTGELFF.